A selection of T cell receptor beta chains follows, all from one sample in a study of T cell responses to AZD1222 COVID-19 vaccine. The repertoire was sequenced with immunoSEQ multiplex PCR; TCRdb's copy has only in-frame clones and lacks some. The profile covers 150,000 to 200,000 clones, with more than 70% appearing a single time and approximately 5.7% taken by the ten largest. This specimen consisted of peripheral blood, obtained on day 0 of AZD1222 vaccination. The source of these receptors is an adult in good health. Each CDR3 is given with its conserved first and last residue. D genes are given only for firm matches. A row's size may be missing; if present it is once, few, many or a size class.

abundance | d_gene | j_gene | v_gene | CDR3nt | CDR3aa
. | TRBD2 | TRBJ2-1 | TRBV19 | TGTGCCAGTAGTATGGGGGAGCGGGGGGCCAACAATGAGCAGTTCTTC | CASSMGERGANNEQFF
once | TRBD1 | TRBJ2-3 | TRBV27 | TGTGCCAGCAGTTCACAGGGGACGAGGCCAGATACGCAGTATTTT | CASSSQGTRPDTQYF
. | TRBD1 | TRBJ2-1 | TRBV27 | TGTGCCAGCAGGCAACAGGACAGGGGAAATGAGCAGTTCTTC | CASRQQDRGNEQFF
few | TRBD2 | TRBJ2-7 | TRBV27 | TGTGCCAGCAGCCCAAGACTAGCGCGTGGCGAGCAGTACTTC | CASSPRLARGEQYF
. | . | TRBJ1-5 | TRBV14 | TGTGCCAGCAGCCAAGGGACAATCAAGCTGATCGTCTCCAATCAGCCCCAGCATTTT | CASSQGTIKLIVSNQPQHF
. | TRBD1 | TRBJ2-5 | TRBV10-3 | TGTGCCATCAGCTCGGGACAGGGGGCTCCTGAGACCCAGTACTTC | CAISSGQGAPETQYF
few | . | TRBJ2-2 | TRBV11-3 | TGTGCCAGCAGTAGCGAACAGAGCACCGGGGAGCTGTTTTTT | CASSSEQSTGELFF
once | TRBD1 | TRBJ2-7 | TRBV12-3/TRBV12-4 | TGTGCCAGCAGCAGGACAGGGAACTACGAGCAGTACTTC | CASSRTGNYEQYF
. | . | TRBJ1-2 | TRBV3-1/TRBV3-2 | TGTGCCAGCAGTTTGGGAACCGGCTATGGCTACACCTTC | CASSLGTGYGYTF
. | . | TRBJ2-4 | TRBV11-2 | TGTGCCAGCAGCTTGGCCCCAGAGACGGGGGCCAAAAACATTCAGTACTTC | CASSLAPETGAKNIQYF
. | . | TRBJ1-1 | TRBV6-2/TRBV6-3 | TGTGCCAGCAGTTACTGGAGGTTTGGTAAAGCTTTCTTT | CASSYWRFGKAFF
. | TRBD1 | TRBJ1-4 | TRBV30 | TGTGCCCTGAAGACAGGGGCTTCTGCTAATGAAAAACTGTTTTTT | CALKTGASANEKLFF
. | . | TRBJ2-7 | TRBV3-1/TRBV3-2 | TGTGCCAGCAGCCCCCCGGGGGATGGATGGTACGAGCAGTACTTC | CASSPPGDGWYEQYF
. | . | TRBJ1-1 | TRBV15 | TGTGCCACCAGCAGAGATATCGATGCAGGGGCAAACACTGAAGCTTTCTTT | CATSRDIDAGANTEAFF
. | TRBD1 | TRBJ2-2 | TRBV7-3 | TGTGCCAGCAGCTATCAGGGGGTAGGCGGGGAGCTGTTTTTT | CASSYQGVGGELFF
. | . | TRBJ1-1 | TRBV29-1 | TGCAGCGTGGGGGCTTGGGGGGCGGAAGCTTTCTTT | CSVGAWGAEAFF
. | . | TRBJ2-7 | TRBV7-8 | TGTGCCAGCAGCTTAAGTGGGGGGGCCCACGAGCAGTACTTC | CASSLSGGAHEQYF
. | TRBD2 | TRBJ2-1 | TRBV7-9 | TGTGCCAGCAGCTTAATGGGACTAGCGGGGAATGAGCAGTTCTTC | CASSLMGLAGNEQFF
once | TRBD1 | TRBJ1-4 | TRBV19 | TGTGCCAGTAGTCCCCCCGGGACAGGGAAGGTTGGACTGTTTTTT | CASSPPGTGKVGLFF
. | TRBD2 | TRBJ2-1 | TRBV5-1 | TGCGCCAGCAGCCCCCTCGGTGGGAGGGTAAGGGGCAATGAGCAGTTCTTC | CASSPLGGRVRGNEQFF
. | TRBD2 | TRBJ2-2 | TRBV5-1 | TGCGCCAGCAAGGCTGGGCTAGCGGGGAACACCGGGGAGCTGTTTTTT | CASKAGLAGNTGELFF
. | . | TRBJ2-6 | TRBV18 | TGTGCCAGCTCAATCCCGGGGGTGGCTGGGGCCAACGTCCTGACTTTC | CASSIPGVAGANVLTF
. | . | TRBJ2-7 | TRBV11-3 | TGTGCCAGCAGCCGTGACAGTTACGAGCAGTACTTC | CASSRDSYEQYF
. | TRBD2 | TRBJ2-3 | TRBV28 | TGTGCCAGCAGTTTAGGGGGTGGGGGACTAGGAGCAGATACGCAGTATTTT | CASSLGGGGLGADTQYF
. | TRBD1 | TRBJ2-7 | TRBV24-1 | TGTGCCACCAGTGTAGGGGACAGGGCGGGCGAGCAGTACTTC | CATSVGDRAGEQYF
once | TRBD1 | TRBJ1-2 | TRBV4-3 | TGCGCCAGCAGCCAACGGGACAGGGATCGTGCCTATGGCTACACCTTC | CASSQRDRDRAYGYTF
. | . | TRBJ1-1 | TRBV5-4 | TGTGCCAGCAGCTTGCCCCAGAACACTGAAGCTTTCTTT | CASSLPQNTEAFF
. | . | TRBJ1-1 | TRBV6-5 | TGTGCCAGCAGCCGTGGGGTATGGGCTTTCTTT | CASSRGVWAFF
. | . | TRBJ1-6 | TRBV19 | TGTGCCAGTAGTCGCGCCCGCCGGGACAAGTATAATTCACCCCTCCACTTT | CASSRARRDKYNSPLHF
. | . | TRBJ1-1 | TRBV7-6 | TGTGCCAGCAGCCCCGATGGGGTAGTGAACACTGAAGCTTTCTTT | CASSPDGVVNTEAFF
. | . | TRBJ1-3 | TRBV5-4 | TGTGCCAGCAGCCCCGACGACTCTGGAAACACCATATATTTT | CASSPDDSGNTIYF
. | . | TRBJ1-2 | TRBV11-2 | TGTGCCAGCAGCGCCGGGGTCGAGGGCTACACCTTC | CASSAGVEGYTF
. | . | TRBJ1-1 | TRBV6-6 | TGTGCCAGCAGCTCTGGACAGTTTAAAGCTTTCTTT | CASSSGQFKAFF
. | TRBD2 | TRBJ2-5 | TRBV5-6 | TGTGCCAGCAGCTTGGTAGCGGGGGCTCAAGAGACCCAGTACTTC | CASSLVAGAQETQYF
. | . | TRBJ1-2 | TRBV27 | TGTGCCAGCAGTTTGTGGGGGCAGGGATTATATGGCTACACCTTC | CASSLWGQGLYGYTF
. | TRBD2 | TRBJ2-7 | TRBV30 | TGTGCCTGGAGGGGCCTAGCGGGGGTTCCGAGGAACGAGCAGTACTTC | CAWRGLAGVPRNEQYF
. | . | TRBJ1-1 | TRBV9 | TGTGCCAGCAGCGACTCTGGACAGAACACTGAAGCTTTCTTT | CASSDSGQNTEAFF
. | . | TRBJ2-7 | TRBV4-1 | TGCGCCAGCAGCCGGATTGACACCTACGAGCAGTACTTC | CASSRIDTYEQYF
. | TRBD1 | TRBJ2-5 | TRBV11-2 | TGTGCCAGCAGCTCCCGGGACAGGGGGCTGGGAGAGACCCAGTACTTC | CASSSRDRGLGETQYF
. | . | TRBJ2-2 | TRBV27 | TGTGCCAGCAGTTTAATCAACGGGGAGCTGTTTTTT | CASSLINGELFF
. | . | TRBJ1-6 | TRBV6-1 | TGTGCCAGCAGTGAAGGAGGGGGGTTTGGATCACCCCTCCACTTT | CASSEGGGFGSPLHF
. | TRBD1 | TRBJ1-5 | TRBV24-1 | TGTGCCACCAGCGGACAGGGGAACAATCAGCCCCAGCATTTT | CATSGQGNNQPQHF
. | . | TRBJ1-4 | TRBV11-1 | TGTGCCAGCAGCTTGAACAGGAGAAATGAAAAACTGTTTTTT | CASSLNRRNEKLFF
. | . | TRBJ2-1 | TRBV27 | TGTGCCAGCAGTTTATCGGGGAGCTCCTACAATGAGCAGTTCTTC | CASSLSGSSYNEQFF
. | . | TRBJ1-1 | TRBV30 | TGTGCCTGGAGTGTGGGGGGTTTGACTGAAGCTTTCTTT | CAWSVGGLTEAFF
. | TRBD2 | TRBJ2-5 | TRBV11-2 | TGTGCCAGCAGCTTAGCTCTAGCGGGGGATCGAGAGACCCAGTACTTC | CASSLALAGDRETQYF
. | TRBD2 | TRBJ2-3 | TRBV28 | TGTGCCAGCAGTTTATTCACGGGGGGGCCAGATACGCAGTATTTT | CASSLFTGGPDTQYF
. | . | TRBJ1-5 | TRBV23-1 | TGCGCCAGCAGCGGGGGCCAGGGTGGTCAGCCCCAGCATTTT | CASSGGQGGQPQHF